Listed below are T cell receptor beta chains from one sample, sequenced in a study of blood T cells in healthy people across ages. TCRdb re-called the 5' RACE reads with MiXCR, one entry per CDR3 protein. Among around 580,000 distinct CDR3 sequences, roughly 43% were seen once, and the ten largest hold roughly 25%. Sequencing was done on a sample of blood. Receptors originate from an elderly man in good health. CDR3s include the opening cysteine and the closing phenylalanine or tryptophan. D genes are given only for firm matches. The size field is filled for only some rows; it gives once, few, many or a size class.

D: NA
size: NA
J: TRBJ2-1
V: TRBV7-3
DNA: TGTGCCAGCAGCTTACGAGCGGGTTCCACCTACAATGAGCAGTTCTTC
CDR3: CASSLRAGSTYNEQFF

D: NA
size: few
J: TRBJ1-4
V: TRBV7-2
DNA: TGTGCCAGCAGCTTAGCGAATTTCAGGATGGCTAATGAAAAACTGTTTTTT
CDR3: CASSLANFRMANEKLFF

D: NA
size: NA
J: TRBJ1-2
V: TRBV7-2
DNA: TGTGCCAGCAGCTTAGGTCCGAGGGGCCAGGATGGCTACACCTTC
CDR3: CASSLGPRGQDGYTF

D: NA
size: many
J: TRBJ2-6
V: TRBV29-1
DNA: TGCAGCGTCCAGGACTCTGGGGCCAACGTCCTGACTTTC
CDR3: CSVQDSGANVLTF

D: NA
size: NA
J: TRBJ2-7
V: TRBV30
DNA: TGTGCCTGGAGTGTCTGGGGGTCAAGGTACGAGCAGTACTTC
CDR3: CAWSVWGSRYEQYF

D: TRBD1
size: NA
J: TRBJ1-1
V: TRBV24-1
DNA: TGTGCCACCAGTGATTCGTTCGGGACAGATGTTTTCTTT
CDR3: CATSDSFGTDVFF

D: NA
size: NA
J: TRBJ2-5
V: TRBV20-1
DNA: TGCAGTGCTAGCGGGGGACAAGAGACCCAGTACTTC
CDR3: CSASGGQETQYF

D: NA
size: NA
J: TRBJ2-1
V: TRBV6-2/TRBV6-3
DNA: TGTGCCAGCACTTCTACGGACTGGTACAATGAGCAGTTCTTC
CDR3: CASTSTDWYNEQFF

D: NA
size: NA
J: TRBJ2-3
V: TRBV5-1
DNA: TGCGCCAGCAGCTCGCAGGATTTCACAGATACGCAGTATTTT
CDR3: CASSSQDFTDTQYF

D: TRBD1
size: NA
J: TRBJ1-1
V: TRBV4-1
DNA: TGCGCCAGCAGCCAAGTGACGGACGCAGGGGGGACTGAAGCTTTCTTT
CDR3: CASSQVTDAGGTEAFF

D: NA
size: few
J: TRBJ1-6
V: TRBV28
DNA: TGTGCCAGCGCCCCTTCCTATTCACCCCTCCACTTT
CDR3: CASAPSYSPLHF

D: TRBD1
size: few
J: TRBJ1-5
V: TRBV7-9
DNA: TGTGCCAGCAGCTCCGGACAGGGGAGGAATCAGCCCCAGCATTTT
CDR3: CASSSGQGRNQPQHF

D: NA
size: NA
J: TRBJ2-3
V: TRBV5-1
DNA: TGCGCCAGCAGCTTGGTCGGGCAGGCAAGAGATACGCAGTATTTT
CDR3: CASSLVGQARDTQYF

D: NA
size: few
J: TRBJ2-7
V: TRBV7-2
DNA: TGTGCCAGCAGCTTAGCCGGGTCCAAGCAGTACTTC
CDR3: CASSLAGSKQYF

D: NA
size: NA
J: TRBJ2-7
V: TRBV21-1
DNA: TGTGCCAGCACCTGGACGGCAACCTACGAGCAGTACTTC
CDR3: CASTWTATYEQYF

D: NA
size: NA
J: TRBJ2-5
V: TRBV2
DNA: TGTGCCAGCAGTCGGATCTTACCCCAAGAGACCCAGTACTTC
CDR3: CASSRILPQETQYF

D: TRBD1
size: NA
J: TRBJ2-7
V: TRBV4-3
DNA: TGCGCCAGCAGCCAAGACGTGGGGACAGGGGAAGTCTACGAGCAGTACTTC
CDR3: CASSQDVGTGEVYEQYF

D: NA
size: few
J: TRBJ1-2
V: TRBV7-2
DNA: TGTGCCAGCAGCTTACAGGGATCGAGGAACTATGGCTACACCTTC
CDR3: CASSLQGSRNYGYTF

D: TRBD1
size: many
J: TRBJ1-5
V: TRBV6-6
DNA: TGTGCCAGCAGTCCGACAGGGATAAGTCAGCCCCAGCATTTT
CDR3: CASSPTGISQPQHF

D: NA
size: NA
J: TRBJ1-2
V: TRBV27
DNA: TGTGCCAGCAGTTTGGGGACCGGGGGAAACTATGGCTACACCTTC
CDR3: CASSLGTGGNYGYTF

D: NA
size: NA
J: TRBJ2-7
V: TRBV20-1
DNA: TGCAGTGCTAGTCCTGGCGGAAACTACGAGCAGTACTTC
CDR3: CSASPGGNYEQYF

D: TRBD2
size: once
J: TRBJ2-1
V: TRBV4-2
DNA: TGTGCCAGCAGCCTCCGGGAGGCCCGGTCGTACAATGAGCAGTTCTTC
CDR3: CASSLREARSYNEQFF

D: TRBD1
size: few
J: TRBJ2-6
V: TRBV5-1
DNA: TGCGCCAGCAGGGAAAATACAGGGGCTGGGGCCAACGTCCTGACTTTC
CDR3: CASRENTGAGANVLTF

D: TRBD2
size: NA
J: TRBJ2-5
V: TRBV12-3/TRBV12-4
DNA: TGTGCCAGCAGGTACGGGACTAGCGGGAGCCATGAGCAGTACTTC
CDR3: CASRYGTSGSHEQYF

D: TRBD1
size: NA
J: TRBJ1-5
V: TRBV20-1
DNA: TGCAGTGCTAGAGATCCGGACAGGTATAGCAATCAGCCCCAGCATTTT
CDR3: CSARDPDRYSNQPQHF

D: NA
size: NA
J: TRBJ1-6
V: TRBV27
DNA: TGTGCCAGCAGTACTTTCGGGGGCGCCAATAATTCACCCCTCCACTTT
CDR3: CASSTFGGANNSPLHF

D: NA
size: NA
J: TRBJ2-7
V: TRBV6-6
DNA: TGTGCCAGCAGCCCCAGGGACACCGGCGGGTCCTACGAGCAGTACTTC
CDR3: CASSPRDTGGSYEQYF

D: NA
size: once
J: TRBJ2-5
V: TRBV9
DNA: TGTGCCAGCAGCGTATCTGGGGTGGAGACCCAGTACTTC
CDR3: CASSVSGVETQYF

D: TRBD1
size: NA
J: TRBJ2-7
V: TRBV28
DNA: TGTGCCAGCAGTCCCCGGGACAGGGGGCCCCGCGAGCAGTACTTC
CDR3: CASSPRDRGPREQYF

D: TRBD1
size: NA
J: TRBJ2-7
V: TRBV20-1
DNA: TGCAGTGCGGAGATTAGGACAGGGGCTGGCGAGCAGTACTTC
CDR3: CSAEIRTGAGEQYF

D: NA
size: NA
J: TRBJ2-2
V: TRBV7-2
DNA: TGTGCCAGCAGCCCCTGGGGGGAGCTGTTTTTT
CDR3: CASSPWGELFF

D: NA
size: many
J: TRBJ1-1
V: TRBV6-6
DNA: TGTGCCAGCGAGGGTCAGATCAACACTGAAGCTTTCTTT
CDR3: CASEGQINTEAFF

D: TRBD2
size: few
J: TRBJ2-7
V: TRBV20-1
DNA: TGCAGTGCGGCCGGGACTAGCCCAAGCGAGCAGTACTTC
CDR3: CSAAGTSPSEQYF

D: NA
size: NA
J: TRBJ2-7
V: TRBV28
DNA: TGTGCCAGCACACCTCGGGGCGGCAGGGGGAGGTGCGAGCAGTACTTC
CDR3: CASTPRGGRGRCEQYF

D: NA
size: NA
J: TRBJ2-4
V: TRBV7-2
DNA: TGTGCCAGCAGCTTGGACTTAGGGGCCGGGGACATTCAGTACTTC
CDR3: CASSLDLGAGDIQYF

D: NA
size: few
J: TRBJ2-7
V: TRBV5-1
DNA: TGCGCCAGCAGCGCCTTCGCGATAACTCCCTACGAGCAGTACTTC
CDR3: CASSAFAITPYEQYF

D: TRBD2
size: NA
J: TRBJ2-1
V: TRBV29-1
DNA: TGCAGCGCCGAGACTAGCGGGAGGCCAAATGAGCAGTTCTTC
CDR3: CSAETSGRPNEQFF